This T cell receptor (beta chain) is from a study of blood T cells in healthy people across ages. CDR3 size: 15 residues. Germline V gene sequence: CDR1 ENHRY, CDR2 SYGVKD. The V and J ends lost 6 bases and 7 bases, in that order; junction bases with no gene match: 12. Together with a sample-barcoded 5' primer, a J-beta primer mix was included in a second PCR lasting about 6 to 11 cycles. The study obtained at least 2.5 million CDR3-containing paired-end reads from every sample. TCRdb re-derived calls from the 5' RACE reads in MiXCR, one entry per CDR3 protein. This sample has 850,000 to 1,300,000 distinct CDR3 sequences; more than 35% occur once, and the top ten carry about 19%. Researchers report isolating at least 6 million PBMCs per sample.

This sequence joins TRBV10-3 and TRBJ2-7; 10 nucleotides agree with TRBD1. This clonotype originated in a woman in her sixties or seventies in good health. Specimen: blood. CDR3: CAISWGQGLNNEQYF. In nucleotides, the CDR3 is TGTGCCATCAGCTGGGGACAGGGGTTAAACAATGAGCAGTACTTC.